One and the same sample provided the 9 T cell receptor beta chains below, sequenced in a study of cytomegalovirus exposure and HLA in healthy donors. The table came from immunoSEQ multiplex PCR; TCRdb's copy has only in-frame clones and leaves some out. The table includes 100,000 to 150,000 clones, about 90% detected once. The specimen was PBMCs. These receptors all stem from a young woman in good health and CMV-seronegative.

The V call is TRBV4-3, the J call TRBJ2-7, with D perhaps matching TRBD2 (6 bases). With 4 bases removed from V and 5 bases from J, the gap between germline ends came to 15 bases. This CDR3 is 14 amino acids long. The germline CDR1 and CDR2 sequences are LGHNA and YSLEER. In DNA form, the CDR3 reads TGCGCCAGCAGCCCAGGGAGGATGCGGGACGAGCAGTACTTC. Protein sequence: CASSPGRMRDEQYF.

This chain links TRBV9 with TRBJ2-2; 8 bases fit TRBD2. The V gene's germline CDR1 is SGDLS and CDR2 YYNGEE. CDR3 length: 17 residues. Losses at the gene ends were 0 bases for V and 4 bases for J; bases not matched to a gene: 8. The CDR3 spells CASSVATPGGGTGELFF. CDR3 sequence (DNA): TGTGCCAGCAGCGTAGCTACCCCCGGGGGGGGCACCGGGGAGCTGTTTTTT.

The rearrangement links TRBV7-9 to TRBJ2-7, with 9 nucleotides matching TRBD1. The CDR3 spans 14 residues. Germline values: CDR1 SEHNR, CDR2 FQNEAQ (reference sequence). With V trimmed by 8 bases and J by 2 bases, 7 bases remained unmatched. CDR3 coding DNA: TGTGCCAGCCGAACCGGGACAGGGACCTACGAGCAGTACTTC. This encodes CASRTGTGTYEQYF.

This clone turned up a few times. The chain employs TRBV30 and TRBJ1-2, with D possibly being TRBD1 (6 bases). CDR3 length equals 12 residues. The V end was cut by 3 bases, the J end by 2 bases, with 7 bases between. Germline V gives CDR1 GTSNPN, CDR2 SVGIG (reference sequence). The CDR3 is CAWSTGNYGYTF. The DNA for the CDR3 is TGTGCCTGGAGCACAGGGAACTATGGCTACACCTTC.

The CDR3 nucleotides are TGTGCCACCAGCAGAGGTGGCCCTGCCAACCTACGAAAGCGGGAGCAGTACTTC. The encoded protein is CATSRGGPANLRKREQYF. The chain links TRBV15 to TRBJ2-7; D is possibly TRBD2 (5 bases). Germline assignment: CDR1 LNHNV and CDR2 YYDKDF (reference sequence). V lost 1 base to trimming and J lost 7 bases, with 26 bases between them. The CDR3 length is 18 residues.

This clone was counted once. This chain links TRBV6-5 with TRBJ1-2; TRBD1 matches at 10 bases. The junction had 3 bases not matched to a gene; V was cut back by 4 bases and J by 1 base. Germline V gene sequence: CDR1 MNHEY, CDR2 SVGAGI. The CDR3 is 15 amino acids. CDR3 sequence: CASSSTGGLNYGYTF. CDR3 DNA: TGTGCCAGCAGTTCGACAGGGGGCCTTAACTATGGCTACACCTTC.

The gene calls are TRBV28 and TRBJ1-2; D may be TRBD1 (6 bases). The CDR3 is 15 residues long. Germline CDR1 reads MDHEN; CDR2 reads SYDVKM. V was pared by 1 base and J by 3 bases, with 12 bases between. The CDR3 loop reads CASSLSLTGHYGYTF. The CDR3 coding sequence is TGTGCCAGCAGTTTATCCCTGACAGGCCACTATGGCTACACCTTC.

The V and J genes are TRBV7-9 and TRBJ2-1; 14 bases are shared with TRBD2. The germline V gene has CDR1 SEHNR and CDR2 FQNEAQ (reference sequence). With V trimmed by 11 bases and J by 0 bases, 12 bases remained unmatched. CDR3 size: 18 residues. The CDR3 DNA follows: TGTGCCTTGAACGAGGGGACTAGCGGGGGAGCCTCCTACAATGAGCAGTTCTTC. It translates to CALNEGTSGGASYNEQFF. Looking up the rest from reference TRBV7-9 and TRBJ2-1 gives the full variable domain: DTGVSQNPRHKITKRGQNVTFRCDPISEHNRLYWYRQTLGQGPEFLTYFQNEAQLEKSRLLSDRFSAERPKGSFSTLEIQRTEQGDSAMYLCALNEGTSGGASYNEQFFGPGTRLTVL.

The table lists this clone with a count of one. The gene calls are TRBV9 and TRBJ2-1, with TRBD1 matching over 10 bases. The CDR3 totals 15 residues. Trimming at V came to 4 bases and at J to 8 bases, leaving 9 bases not matched to a gene. Germline V gene sequence: CDR1 SGDLS, CDR2 YYNGEE. This chain's CDR3 is CASSPPDRGEYEQFF. The CDR3 bases are TGTGCCAGCAGCCCCCCGGACAGGGGGGAGTATGAGCAGTTCTTC. Drawing the rest from reference TRBV9 and TRBJ2-1, the complete variable domain is DSGVTQTPKHLITATGQRVTLRCSPRSGDLSVYWYQQSLDQGLQFLIQYYNGEERAKGNILERFSAQQFPDLHSELNLSSLELGDSALYFCASSPPDRGEYEQFFGPGTRLTVL.